The T cell receptor (beta chain) under discussion was sequenced for a study of CD8 T cells in ankylosing spondylitis. The study's findings and limits: In the blood and synovial fluid of reactive arthritis, some motif variants had been previously reported.

In making TCR beta libraries, quantitative 5'-RACE with molecular barcodes was used. TCRdb re-called the 5' RACE reads through MiXCR, storing one row per CDR3 protein. This sample yields about 160,000 distinct CDR3 sequences, of which approximately 44% are seen a single time; 12% to 15% belongs to the top ten. This clonotype came up a few times. What it binds is not known. V shed 6 bases and J shed 1 base, with 9 bases lying between them. Germline values: CDR1 SQVTM, CDR2 ANQGSEA. The CDR3 is 13 residues long. Sequenced material: synovial fluid, either unsorted or a sorted T cell fraction (not recorded which). V and J are TRBV29-1 and TRBJ2-2, with a weak D call TRBD1 (5 bases). The source is a male donor with ankylosing spondylitis. The CDR3 reads CSVDRGNTGELFF. The CDR3, as DNA: TGCAGCGTAGATAGGGGGAACACCGGGGAGCTGTTTTTT.